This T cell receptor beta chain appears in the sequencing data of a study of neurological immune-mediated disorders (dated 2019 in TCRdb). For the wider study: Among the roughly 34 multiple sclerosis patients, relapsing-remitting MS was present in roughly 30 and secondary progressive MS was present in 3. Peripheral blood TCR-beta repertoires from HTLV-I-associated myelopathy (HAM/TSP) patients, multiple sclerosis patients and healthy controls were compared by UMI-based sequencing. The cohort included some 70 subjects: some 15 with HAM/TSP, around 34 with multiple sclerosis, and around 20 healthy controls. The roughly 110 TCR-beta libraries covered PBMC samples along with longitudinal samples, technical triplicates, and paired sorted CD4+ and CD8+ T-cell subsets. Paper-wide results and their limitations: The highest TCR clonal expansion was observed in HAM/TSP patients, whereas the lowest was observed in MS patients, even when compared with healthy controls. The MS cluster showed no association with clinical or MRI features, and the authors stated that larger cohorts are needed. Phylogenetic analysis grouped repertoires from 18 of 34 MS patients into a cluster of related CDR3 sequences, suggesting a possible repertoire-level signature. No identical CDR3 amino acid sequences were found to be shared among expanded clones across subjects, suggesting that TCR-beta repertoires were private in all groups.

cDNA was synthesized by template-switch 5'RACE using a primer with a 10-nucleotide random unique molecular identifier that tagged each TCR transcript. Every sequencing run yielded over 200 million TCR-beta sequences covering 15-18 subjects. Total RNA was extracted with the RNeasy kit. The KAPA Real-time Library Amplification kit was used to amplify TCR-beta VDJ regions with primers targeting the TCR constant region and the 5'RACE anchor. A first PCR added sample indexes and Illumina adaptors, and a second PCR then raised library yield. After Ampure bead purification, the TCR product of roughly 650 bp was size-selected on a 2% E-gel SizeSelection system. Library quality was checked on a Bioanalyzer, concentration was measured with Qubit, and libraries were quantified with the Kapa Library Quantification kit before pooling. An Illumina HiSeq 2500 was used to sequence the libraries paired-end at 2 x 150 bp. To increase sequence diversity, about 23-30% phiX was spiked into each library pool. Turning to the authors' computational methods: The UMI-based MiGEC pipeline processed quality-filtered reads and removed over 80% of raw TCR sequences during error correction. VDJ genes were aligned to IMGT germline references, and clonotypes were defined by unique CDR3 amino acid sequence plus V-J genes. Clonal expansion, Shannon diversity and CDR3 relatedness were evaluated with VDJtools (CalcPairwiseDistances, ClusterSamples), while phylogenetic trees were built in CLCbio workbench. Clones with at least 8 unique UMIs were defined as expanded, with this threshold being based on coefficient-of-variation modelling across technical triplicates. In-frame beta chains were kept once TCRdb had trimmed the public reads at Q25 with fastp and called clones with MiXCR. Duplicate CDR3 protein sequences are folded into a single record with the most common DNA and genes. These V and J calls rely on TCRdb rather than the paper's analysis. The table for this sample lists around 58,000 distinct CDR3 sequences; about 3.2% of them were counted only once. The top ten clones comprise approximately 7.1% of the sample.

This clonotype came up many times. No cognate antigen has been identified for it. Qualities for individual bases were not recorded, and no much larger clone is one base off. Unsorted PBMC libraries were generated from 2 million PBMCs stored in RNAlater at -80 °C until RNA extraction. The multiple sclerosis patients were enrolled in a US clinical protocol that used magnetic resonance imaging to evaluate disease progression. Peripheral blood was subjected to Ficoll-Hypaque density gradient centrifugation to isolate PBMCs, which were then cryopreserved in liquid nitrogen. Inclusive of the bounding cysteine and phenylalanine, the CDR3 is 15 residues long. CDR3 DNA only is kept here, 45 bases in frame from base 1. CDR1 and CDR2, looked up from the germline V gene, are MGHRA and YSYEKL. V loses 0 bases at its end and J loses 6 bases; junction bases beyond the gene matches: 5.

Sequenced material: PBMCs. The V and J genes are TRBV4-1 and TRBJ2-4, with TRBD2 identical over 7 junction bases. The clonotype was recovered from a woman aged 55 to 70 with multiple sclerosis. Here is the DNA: TGCGCCAGCAGCCAAGAGGGAGGGACTTTAAACATTCAGTACTTC. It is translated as CASSQEGGTLNIQYF.